The 21 T cell receptor beta chains below were found in one sample sequenced in a study of regulatory and conventional T cells in RAG deficiency (dated by TCRdb to 2016 to 2017). The library was obtained by the immunoSEQ multiplex PCR assay. What TCRdb holds here is the immuneACCESS table cut down to in-frame rearrangements. Part of the clones is not present; checked against another copy, under half of the missing clones reflect an unresolved V gene, and the others are unexplained. The sample profile shows approximately 35,000 clones; about 78% of them were found once. The biggest ten clones account for 3% to 4% of the sample. Before genomic DNA was extracted, conventional CD4+ T cells were isolated from blood as CD25-low CD127-high cells. These data also formed part of another study, on regulatory T cells. According to the second study: For the multiplex PCR, 52 forward TRBV primers and 13 reverse TRBJ primers were used, and amplification bias was corrected with both assay-based and computational methods.

The sample was CD4+ effector T cells sorted from blood. These receptors all stem from a human donor in good health.

Turning to this clone: At one of its ends the junction is not consistent with the germline gene, which may arise from a read error. The rearrangement joins TRBV7-7 to TRBJ2-5; D gene ambiguous. This CDR3 has 13 residues. Germline CDR1 reads SSHAT; CDR2 reads FNYEAQ (reference sequence). CDR3 bases: TGTGCTAGCAGCTTAAACTGGAAAGAGACCCAGTACTTC. This encodes CASSLNWKETQYF.

The CDR3 DNA is TGTGCCTGGAGTGTATCGCAGCCCATATATTTT. Its translation: CAWSVSQPIYF. The rearrangement links TRBV30 to TRBJ1-3; D gene uncertain. Germline V gene data show CDR1 as GTSNPN and CDR2 as SVGIG (reference sequence). Trimming took 0 bases from V and 11 from J, leaving 8 bases between them. The CDR3 is made up of 11 amino acids.

This sequence joins TRBV6-5 and TRBJ1-2; TRBD1 is a possible D gene (5 bases). Germline V gene lookup returns CDR1 MNHEY and CDR2 SVGAGI. V was cut by 3 bases and J by 4 bases, with 15 bases left in between. CDR3 length: 15 residues. The CDR3 sequence: CASSYFREAVYGYTF. For the CDR3, the DNA is TGTGCCAGCAGTTATTTCAGGGAGGCAGTCTATGGCTACACCTTC.

This chain links TRBV6-1 with TRBJ1-6, with D uncertain. CDR1 is MNHNS and CDR2 is SASEGT in the germline V gene. V gave up 6 bases and J gave up 8 bases, with 14 bases separating them. The CDR3 runs to 14 residues. For the CDR3, the DNA is TGTGCCAGCAGCTTGGGCCAGACGTATTCACCCCTCCACTTT. Its translation is CASSLGQTYSPLHF.

The chain carries TRBV2 and TRBJ1-2; D is possibly TRBD1 (5 bases). The V end lost 5 bases, the J end lost 3 bases, and 13 bases lay between the germline ends. The CDR3 is 14 residues long. Germline assignment: CDR1 SNHLY and CDR2 FYNNEI. The CDR3 DNA follows: TGTGCCAGCAGTCCGGGACGGGGACACTATGGCTACACCTTC. It translates to CASSPGRGHYGYTF. The whole variable domain, remainder taken from reference TRBV2 and TRBJ1-2, is EPEVTQTPSHQVTQMGQEVILRCVPISNHLYFYWYRQILGQKVEFLVSFYNNEISEKSEIFDDQFSVERPDGSNFTLKIRSTKLEDSAMYFCASSPGRGHYGYTFGSGTRLTVV.

The V and J genes are TRBV9 and TRBJ2-3, with D maybe TRBD2 (6 bases). The CDR3 totals 15 residues. The germline V gene encodes CDR1 SGDLS and CDR2 YYNGEE. V lost 4 bases, J lost 2 bases, and 14 bases lay in between. The DNA of the CDR3 is TGTGCCAGCAGCCCCAGCGGGTGGGTCACAGATACGCAGTATTTT. Amino acid sequence: CASSPSGWVTDTQYF.

The chain uses TRBV28 and TRBJ1-4, with a weak D call TRBD1 (6 bases). CDR3 size: 19 residues. Germline V gives CDR1 MDHEN, CDR2 SYDVKM. With 3 bases removed from V and 0 bases from J, the gap between germline ends came to 20 bases. The chain's CDR3 is CASSFRVQGPLATNEKLFF. The CDR3 DNA reads as TGTGCCAGCAGTTTCCGGGTACAGGGACCGCTTGCAACTAATGAAAAACTGTTTTTT. The entire variable domain, with the rest obtained from reference TRBV28 and TRBJ1-4, is as follows: DVKVTQSSRYLVKRTGEKVFLECVQDMDHENMFWYRQDPGLGLRLIYFSYDVKMKEKGDIPEGYSVSREKKERFSLILESASTNQTSMYLCASSFRVQGPLATNEKLFFGSGTQLSVL.

The chain links TRBV27 to TRBJ2-7; the match to TRBD1 covers 9 bases. In germline, CDR1 is MNHEY, CDR2 SMNVEV (reference sequence). This CDR3 has 15 amino acids. Trimming took 5 bases from V and 5 from J; bases not matched to a gene: 10. The CDR3 here is CASSQPGTGPNEQYF. In nucleotides, the CDR3 is TGTGCCAGCAGTCAGCCCGGGACAGGGCCCAACGAGCAGTACTTC.

This clone was observed a single time. The J gene is TRBJ1-1, the V gene TRBV6-1; 7 bases map to TRBD1. With V trimmed by 6 bases and J by 4 bases, 5 bases remained unmatched. In germline, CDR1 is MNHNS, CDR2 SASEGT. This CDR3 is built from 13 residues. This CDR3 is CASRGQFLTEAFF. CDR3 sequence (DNA): TGTGCCAGCAGGGGACAGTTTCTCACTGAAGCTTTCTTT.

V usage is TRBV6-1 and J usage is TRBJ2-7; D may be TRBD1 (6 bases). The germline CDR1 and CDR2 sequences are MNHNS and SASEGT. This CDR3 contains 16 residues. The ends were cut back, 2 bases at V and 1 base at J, with 15 bases in the middle. This CDR3 reads CASSEFAGAQSYEQYF. The CDR3 DNA is TGTGCCAGCAGTGAATTCGCAGGGGCTCAATCCTACGAGCAGTACTTC.

The chain recombines TRBV11-2 with TRBJ2-1; D is unresolved. V lost 4 bases, J lost 7 bases, and 17 bases lay in between. CDR3 size: 15 residues. Germline CDR1 SGHAT, CDR2 FQNNGV. The CDR3 DNA reads TGTGCCAGCAGCTCCCTACAATATGCCGGTAATGAGCAGTTCTTC. This gives the protein CASSSLQYAGNEQFF.

CDR3 in amino acids: CASSEEGLGPSPLHF. The CDR3 region has the DNA TGTGCCAGCAGTGAGGAGGGACTGGGGCCCTCTCCCCTCCACTTT. The V gene is TRBV2, the J gene TRBJ1-6, with D possibly TRBD1 on 5 matching bases. CDR3 length: 15 amino acids. The germline V gene has CDR1 SNHLY and CDR2 FYNNEI. V dropped 3 bases and J dropped 13 bases, with 19 bases sitting between them.

The chain employs TRBV5-4 and TRBJ2-1, with 8 bases fitting TRBD2. V shed 4 bases and J 8 bases; nucleotides not matched to a gene: 11. The CDR3 is made up of 15 amino acids. From germline, CDR1 is SGHNT and CDR2 YYREEE (reference sequence). The CDR3 DNA reads as TGTGCCAGCAGCCCGGTTAGCGGGGCTGGGGATGAGCAGTTCTTC. Translation gives CASSPVSGAGDEQFF.

About this clone: The germline gene is not matched at one end of the junction; a read error may be the cause. V and J are TRBV7-7 and TRBJ2-5; 7 bases map to TRBD1. The CDR3 runs to 14 residues. The germline CDR1 and CDR2 sequences are SSHAT and FNYEAQ (reference sequence). CDR3 sequence (DNA): TGTGCTAGCAGCCAGGACAGGTCGATAGAGACCCAGTACTTC. Translation gives CASSQDRSIETQYF.

The J gene is TRBJ2-2, the V gene TRBV6-1; D may be TRBD1 (6 bases). Trimming cost V 6 bases and J 2 bases, with 13 bases left between them. Germline V CDR1 and CDR2: MNHNS, SASEGT. This CDR3 comprises 15 residues. CDR3 residues: CASREWGLNTGELFF. The CDR3 DNA sequence: TGTGCCAGCAGGGAGTGGGGGCTAAACACCGGGGAGCTGTTTTTT.

The chain couples TRBV6-1 to TRBJ1-5; TRBD1 might be the D (5 bases). This CDR3 region has 14 residues. Germline CDR1 and CDR2: MNHNS and SASEGT. V shed 6 bases and J shed 6 bases, with 15 bases lying between them. The CDR3 bases are TGTGCCAGCAGAAATCTTGATGGGGGTCAGCCCCAGCATTTT. This translates into CASRNLDGGQPQHF.

The V and J genes are TRBV5-1 and TRBJ1-2, with 10 bases matching TRBD1. J gave up 3 bases and V 0 bases, and 2 bases lay outside the gene matches. The CDR3 is made up of 15 amino acids. Germline V gene lookup returns CDR1 SGHRS and CDR2 YFSETQ. This chain's CDR3 is CASSLEGTGDYGYTF. The CDR3 DNA sequence: TGCGCCAGCAGCTTGGAAGGGACAGGGGACTATGGCTACACCTTC.

This chain joins TRBV20-1 and TRBJ1-3; unclear D gene. V gave up 1 base and J gave up 8 bases, with 6 bases separating them. CDR1 and CDR2 (germline): DFQATT, SNEGSKA (reference sequence). This CDR3 has 11 amino acids. The CDR3 DNA reads as TGCAGTGCTAGAGGGGATCACACCATATATTTT. Translating it yields CSARGDHTIYF.

This clone has only one observation. This chain connects TRBV28 to TRBJ1-1; D may be TRBD1 (5 bases). There are 12 residues in the CDR3. V was clipped by 5 bases and J by 10 bases, with 14 bases between them. Germline values: CDR1 MDHEN, CDR2 SYDVKM. The CDR3 loop reads CASSPRDRGAFF. CDR3 DNA sequence: TGTGCCAGCAGTCCTAGGGACCGGGGAGCTTTCTTT.

V gene TRBV19 combines with J gene TRBJ1-4, with TRBD1 matching 7 bases. The CDR3 runs to 14 residues. The J segment lost 8 bases and the V segment lost 5 bases, leaving 8 bases of the junction unmatched. Germline assignment: CDR1 LNHDA and CDR2 SQIVND (reference sequence). The CDR3 here is CASSSPGTVEKLFF. In DNA form, the CDR3 reads TGTGCCAGTAGTTCACCTGGGACAGTCGAAAAACTGTTTTTT.

The gene calls are TRBV5-1 and TRBJ2-1; 13 bases match TRBD2. The ends lost 0 bases at V and 3 bases at J; junction bases unmatched: 3. The CDR3 runs to 17 residues. The germline V gene has CDR1 SGHRS and CDR2 YFSETQ. The CDR3 bases are TGCGCCAGCAGCTTGGGGGGACTAGCGGGGTACTACAATGAGCAGTTCTTC. It codes for CASSLGGLAGYYNEQFF. The full variable domain, with the rest looked up from reference TRBV5-1 and TRBJ2-1, is KAGVTQTPRYLIKTRGQQVTLSCSPISGHRSVSWYQQTPGQGLQFLFEYFSETQRNKGNFPGRFSGRQFSNSRSEMNVSTLELGDSALYLCASSLGGLAGYYNEQFFGPGTRLTVL.